These 7 T cell receptor beta chains originate from one sample sequenced in a study of cytomegalovirus exposure and HLA in healthy donors. 13 Jbeta primers and 60 Vbeta primers were used for the PCR. The table came from immunoSEQ multiplex PCR; TCRdb's copy has only in-frame clones and leaves some out. This table has about 190,000 clones, 60% to 80% appearing once. Sequencing was carried out using PBMCs. These receptors all stem from a woman aged 18-35 years in good health and CMV-seronegative.

This clone showed up just once. The CDR3 here is CASSQHRLQNTEAFF. For the CDR3, the DNA is TGTGCCAGCAGCCAGCACAGGCTTCAGAACACTGAAGCTTTCTTT. The chain links TRBV7-2 to TRBJ1-1; tentatively, D is TRBD1 (5 bases). V was pared by 5 bases and J by 1 base, with 14 bases between. Germline V CDR1 and CDR2: SGHTA, FQGNSA. This CDR3 spans 15 amino acids. Supplemented by reference TRBV7-2 and TRBJ1-1, the full variable domain reads GAGVSQSPSNKVTEKGKDVELRCDPISGHTALYWYRQSLGQGLEFLIYFQGNSAPDKSGLPSDRFSAERTGGSVSTLTIQRTQQEDSAVYLCASSQHRLQNTEAFFGQGTRLTVV.

For this clone: This same CDR3 is encoded by further DNA sequences in the sample. The chain is built from TRBV14 and TRBJ1-1; D possibly corresponds to TRBD1 (6 bases). V lost 3 bases, J lost 2 bases, and 7 bases lay in between. The CDR3 loop spans 13 amino acids. The germline V gene has CDR1 SGHDN and CDR2 FVKESK. CDR3 coding DNA: TGTGCCAGCAGCCAGGACAGAAACACTGAAGCTTTCTTT. Residues: CASSQDRNTEAFF.

The rearrangement links TRBV10-2 to TRBJ1-5; D may be TRBD1 (6 bases). Trimming took 6 bases from V and 3 from J, leaving 12 bases between them. Germline CDR1 and CDR2: WSHSY and SAAADI. There are 14 residues in the CDR3. The CDR3 is CASREQGNNQPQHF. DNA for the CDR3: TGCGCCAGCAGGGAACAGGGAAACAATCAGCCCCAGCATTTT.

The chain uses TRBV9 and TRBJ2-5, with a weak D call TRBD1 (5 bases). The germline V and J ends were trimmed by 0 bases and 0 bases, with 12 bases remaining between them. Germline loops: CDR1 SGDLS, CDR2 YYNGEE. CDR3 length equals 16 residues. CDR3 nucleotides: TGTGCCAGCAGCGTAGCTTCGACAGCCAACCAAGAGACCCAGTACTTC. Protein sequence: CASSVASTANQETQYF.

This chain uses TRBV7-9 with TRBJ2-7; a possible D gene is TRBD1 (6 bases). Germline values: CDR1 SEHNR, CDR2 FQNEAQ (reference sequence). V lost 0 bases and J lost 2, with 11 bases in between. CDR3 length: 15 amino acids. In DNA, the CDR3 is TGTGCCAGCAGCTTAGCCGGGACACGAACCTACGAGCAGTACTTC. Amino acid sequence: CASSLAGTRTYEQYF.

The chain recombines TRBV28 with TRBJ1-5; 10 bases map to TRBD1. J was trimmed by 5 bases and V by 6 bases; bases with no gene match: 4. Germline assignment: CDR1 MDHEN and CDR2 SYDVKM. The CDR3 contains 14 residues. CDR3 protein: CASSWDRGDQPQHF. In DNA form, the CDR3 reads TGTGCCAGCAGCTGGGACAGGGGAGATCAGCCCCAGCATTTT.

This rearrangement joins TRBV6-6 to TRBJ2-7; TRBD1 might be the D (6 bases). The CDR3 covers 15 residues. Trimming removed 4 bases at V and 0 bases at J, with 13 bases between. CDR1 MNHNY and CDR2 SVGAGI come from the germline V gene (reference sequence). The CDR3 coding sequence is TGTGCCAGCAGTTTCCGGGACACCAACTCCTACGAGCAGTACTTC. Amino acids: CASSFRDTNSYEQYF.